One and the same sample provided the 21 T cell receptor beta chains below, sequenced in a study of yellow fever vaccine responses in identical twins. TCRdb re-derived calls from the RT-PCR reads in MiXCR, one entry per CDR3 protein. The table lists 1,500 to 2,000 distinct CDR3 sequences, 80% to 90% of them singletons, with 5.5% to 6.5% in the top ten. The specimen comprised T cells from blood (PBMCs), unsorted or a sorted subset (not recorded which), sampled before or after yellow fever vaccination (not recorded which). Receptor source: a woman aged 18-30 years who received the yellow fever vaccine.

This clonotype was picked up one time. This CDR3 is CASSPQPTTPDGDEQFF. The CDR3 DNA reads TGTGCCAGCAGCCCGCAACCCACTACACCCGACGGGGATGAGCAGTTCTTC. V is TRBV11-1 and J is TRBJ2-1, with D maybe TRBD2 (5 bases). Trimming removed 5 bases from V and 8 bases from J, with 25 bases in between. The CDR3 length is 17 residues. Germline V lookup: CDR1 SGHAT, CDR2 FQDESV (reference sequence).

The chain recombines TRBV15 with TRBJ2-3, with 7 bases lining up with TRBD2. With 0 bases clipped from V and 4 bases from J, the junction kept 7 bases outside the gene matches. Germline CDR1 is LNHNV and CDR2 is YYDKDF (reference sequence). This CDR3 region has 16 residues. CDR3 in DNA: TGTGCCACCAGCAGAGACGGGAGGAGCAAGGCAGATACGCAGTATTTT. This codes for CATSRDGRSKADTQYF.

This clonotype appeared once. This CDR3 reads CASSLGASGLDHTQYF. As DNA, the CDR3 is TGTGCCAGCAGCTTAGGGGCTAGCGGGCTAGACCATACGCAGTATTTT. The rearrangement links TRBV11-2 to TRBJ2-3, with 8 bases fitting TRBD2. V was pared by 1 base and J by 7 bases, with 10 bases of the junction left unmatched. This CDR3 is 16 amino acids long. Germline V gene sequence: CDR1 SGHAT, CDR2 FQNNGV.

The chain joins TRBV6-4 to TRBJ1-1; the D gene is possibly TRBD1 (5 bases). Germline lookup yields CDR1 MRHNA and CDR2 SNTAGT. V lost 5 bases and J 0 bases, leaving 19 bases between the germline ends. This CDR3 comprises 17 residues. The CDR3: CASSHSVSRGVNTEAFF. CDR3 in DNA: TGTGCCAGCAGTCATTCGGTCAGTCGAGGGGTGAACACTGAAGCTTTCTTT.

This CDR3 reads CSVGRNTGELFF. The CDR3 nucleotides read TGCAGCGTTGGACGGAACACCGGGGAGCTGTTTTTT. The J gene is TRBJ2-2, the V gene TRBV29-1, with D hard to call. CDR3 length: 12 residues. Germline V lookup: CDR1 SQVTM, CDR2 ANQGSEA. V dropped 4 bases and J dropped 1 base, with 4 bases sitting between them.

This clonotype was counted once. The chain employs TRBV4-1 and TRBJ2-5, with D uncertain. This CDR3 spans 12 amino acids. Trimming removed 2 bases from V and 5 bases from J, with 6 bases in between. Germline assignment: CDR1 MGHRA and CDR2 YSYEKL. The CDR3 spells CASSQSGETQYF. CDR3 DNA: TGCGCCAGCAGCCAATCGGGTGAGACCCAGTACTTC.

J is TRBJ1-2 and V is TRBV6-1, with 9 nucleotides matching TRBD1. This CDR3 has 13 residues. Germline V gene lookup returns CDR1 MNHNS and CDR2 SASEGT. J gave up 8 bases and V 6 bases, and 7 bases lay outside the gene matches. CDR3 sequence: CASSHRQGEGYTF. CDR3 in DNA: TGTGCCAGCAGCCATCGACAGGGGGAAGGCTACACCTTC.

The J gene is TRBJ2-7, the V gene TRBV10-3; 9 bases align to TRBD1. J was trimmed by 7 bases and V by 3 bases; bases with no gene match: 7. The CDR3 contains 14 residues. Per the germline V gene, CDR1 is ENHRY and CDR2 is SYGVKD. This chain's CDR3 is CAISEGTGRWEQYF. The CDR3 DNA reads as TGTGCCATCAGTGAAGGGACAGGGAGATGGGAGCAGTACTTC.

This clonotype was observed a single time. The chain is built from TRBV3-1 and TRBJ2-1; 7 nucleotides agree with TRBD2. The CDR3 spans 16 residues. Losses at the gene ends were 6 bases for V and 5 bases for J; bases not matched to a gene: 13. Germline CDR1 reads LGHDT; CDR2 reads YNNKEL (reference sequence). The CDR3 nucleotides read TGTGCCAGCAGTCCTAAGGGTAGCGGGCGGGACAATGAGCAGTTCTTC. Translated: CASSPKGSGRDNEQFF.

The V gene is TRBV29-1, the J gene TRBJ2-5; unclear D gene. Between the trimmed V and J ends, which lost 4 bases and 1 base, there was a span of 10 bases. Germline V lookup: CDR1 SQVTM, CDR2 ANQGSEA. The CDR3 length is 13 residues. CDR3 in DNA: TGCAGCGTTGTAAAGGTCCCCCAAGAGACCCAGTACTTC. Its translation is CSVVKVPQETQYF.

By share, this clonotype ranks as large. This rearrangement joins TRBV4-3 to TRBJ2-7, with D perhaps matching TRBD1 (5 bases). The germline V and J ends were trimmed by 4 bases and 0 bases, with 13 bases remaining between them. Per germline, CDR1 LGHNA and CDR2 YSLEER. The CDR3 has 15 amino acids. The CDR3, as DNA: TGCGCCAGCAGCCCCCAGTTCACAGGCTCCTACGAGCAGTACTTC. Protein: CASSPQFTGSYEQYF.

The V and J genes are TRBV15 and TRBJ2-7, with D perhaps being TRBD1 or TRBD2 (5 bases each). V lost 1 base to trimming and J lost 2 bases, with 12 bases between them. Germline CDR1 is LNHNV and CDR2 is YYDKDF (reference sequence). This CDR3 has 15 residues. The CDR3 loop reads CATSRGSMGAYEQYF. DNA of the CDR3: TGTGCCACCAGCAGAGGTTCAATGGGGGCCTACGAGCAGTACTTC.

The chain carries TRBV11-1 and TRBJ2-1; 12 positions match TRBD2. Looked up from germline, CDR1 is SGHAT and CDR2 is FQDESV (reference sequence). V shed 3 bases, J shed 4 bases, and the junction held 1 base outside the gene matches. There are 15 residues in the CDR3. CDR3 nucleotide sequence: TGTGCCAGCAGCTTCGGACTAGCGGGGTACAATGAGCAGTTCTTC. It is translated as CASSFGLAGYNEQFF.

The table lists this clonotype with a count of one. The V call is TRBV20-1, the J call TRBJ2-1; 13 bases line up with TRBD2. The germline CDR1 and CDR2 sequences are DFQATT and SNEGSKA (reference sequence). J was trimmed by 6 bases and V by 4 bases; bases with no gene match: 3. The CDR3 consists of 14 residues. CDR3 sequence: CSAKGLAGSNEQFF. The CDR3 DNA is TGCAGTGCTAAGGGACTAGCGGGGAGCAATGAGCAGTTCTTC.

The chain is built from TRBV4-2 and TRBJ2-3; 11 bases agree with TRBD2. This CDR3 is 16 amino acids long. V lost 0 bases to trimming and J lost 7 bases; unmatched junction nucleotides: 6. Germline V gene data show CDR1 as LGHNA and CDR2 as YNFKEQ. Written as DNA, the CDR3 is TGTGCCAGCAGCCAAGATCGGCTAGCGGGGGGTAATACGCAGTATTTT. Protein sequence: CASSQDRLAGGNTQYF.

The CDR3 DNA is TGTGCCACCAGCAGTACGACAGGAGGGAACACTGAAGCTTTCTTT. Translating gives CATSSTTGGNTEAFF. The V and J genes are TRBV15 and TRBJ1-1, with D possibly TRBD1 on 6 matching bases. This CDR3 is 15 amino acids long. V shed 3 bases and J shed 1 base, with 12 bases lying between them. Germline V gene data show CDR1 as LNHNV and CDR2 as YYDKDF (reference sequence).

V and J are TRBV15 and TRBJ2-7; D call uncertain. The CDR3 is 15 residues long. Trimming stripped 1 base from V and 3 bases from J, with 13 bases between. Germline CDR1 and CDR2: LNHNV and YYDKDF (reference sequence). The CDR3 is CATSRGWLVVYEQYF. As DNA, the CDR3 is TGTGCCACCAGCAGAGGCTGGCTAGTTGTCTACGAGCAGTACTTC.

The genes are TRBV11-1 and TRBJ2-7; TRBD2 matches 9 bases. Germline trimming cut 6 bases from V and 1 base from J; bases unmatched to any gene: 7. Germline CDR1 and CDR2: SGHAT and FQDESV (reference sequence). The CDR3 length is 15 residues. The CDR3 loop reads CASSFGLAQSYEQYF. The CDR3, as DNA: TGTGCCAGCAGTTTCGGACTAGCGCAGTCCTACGAGCAGTACTTC.

The chain links TRBV11-3 to TRBJ2-1, with TRBD2 identical over 12 bases. Per germline, CDR1 SGHNT and CDR2 YENEEA. The CDR3 spans 15 residues. Trimming removed 4 bases from V and 10 bases from J; junction bases left unmatched: 8. The DNA of the CDR3 is TGTGCCAGCAGCTCTCAACTAGCGGGAGGTTTGGAGCAGTTCTTC. Translating it yields CASSSQLAGGLEQFF.

The chain links TRBV15 to TRBJ2-3; no firm D call. Trimming took 4 bases from V and 6 from J, leaving 14 bases between them. This CDR3 region has 14 residues. CDR1 and CDR2 (germline): LNHNV, YYDKDF (reference sequence). The CDR3 sequence: CATSKRGIGDTQYF. The CDR3 DNA reads as TGTGCCACCAGCAAAAGAGGAATAGGGGATACGCAGTATTTT.

The chain has TRBV4-1 and TRBJ2-1; D ambiguous. The germline gives CDR1 MGHRA, CDR2 YSYEKL. CDR3 length: 15 amino acids. V lost 2 bases, J lost 4 bases, and 12 bases lay in between. The CDR3 region is CASSQRYEEYNEQFF. The CDR3 nucleotides are TGCGCCAGCAGCCAAAGATATGAGGAATACAATGAGCAGTTCTTC.